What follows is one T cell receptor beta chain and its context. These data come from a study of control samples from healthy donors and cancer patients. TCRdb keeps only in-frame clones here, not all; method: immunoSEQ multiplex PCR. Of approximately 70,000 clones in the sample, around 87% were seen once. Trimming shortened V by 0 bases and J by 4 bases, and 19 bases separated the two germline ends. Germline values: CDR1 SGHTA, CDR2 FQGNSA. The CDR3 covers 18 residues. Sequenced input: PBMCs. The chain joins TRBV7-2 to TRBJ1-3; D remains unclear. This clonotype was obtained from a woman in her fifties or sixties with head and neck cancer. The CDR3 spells CASSLAPRTSGQGNTIYF. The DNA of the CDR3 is TGTGCCAGCAGCTTAGCGCCTAGGACCTCGGGCCAAGGAAACACCATATATTTT.